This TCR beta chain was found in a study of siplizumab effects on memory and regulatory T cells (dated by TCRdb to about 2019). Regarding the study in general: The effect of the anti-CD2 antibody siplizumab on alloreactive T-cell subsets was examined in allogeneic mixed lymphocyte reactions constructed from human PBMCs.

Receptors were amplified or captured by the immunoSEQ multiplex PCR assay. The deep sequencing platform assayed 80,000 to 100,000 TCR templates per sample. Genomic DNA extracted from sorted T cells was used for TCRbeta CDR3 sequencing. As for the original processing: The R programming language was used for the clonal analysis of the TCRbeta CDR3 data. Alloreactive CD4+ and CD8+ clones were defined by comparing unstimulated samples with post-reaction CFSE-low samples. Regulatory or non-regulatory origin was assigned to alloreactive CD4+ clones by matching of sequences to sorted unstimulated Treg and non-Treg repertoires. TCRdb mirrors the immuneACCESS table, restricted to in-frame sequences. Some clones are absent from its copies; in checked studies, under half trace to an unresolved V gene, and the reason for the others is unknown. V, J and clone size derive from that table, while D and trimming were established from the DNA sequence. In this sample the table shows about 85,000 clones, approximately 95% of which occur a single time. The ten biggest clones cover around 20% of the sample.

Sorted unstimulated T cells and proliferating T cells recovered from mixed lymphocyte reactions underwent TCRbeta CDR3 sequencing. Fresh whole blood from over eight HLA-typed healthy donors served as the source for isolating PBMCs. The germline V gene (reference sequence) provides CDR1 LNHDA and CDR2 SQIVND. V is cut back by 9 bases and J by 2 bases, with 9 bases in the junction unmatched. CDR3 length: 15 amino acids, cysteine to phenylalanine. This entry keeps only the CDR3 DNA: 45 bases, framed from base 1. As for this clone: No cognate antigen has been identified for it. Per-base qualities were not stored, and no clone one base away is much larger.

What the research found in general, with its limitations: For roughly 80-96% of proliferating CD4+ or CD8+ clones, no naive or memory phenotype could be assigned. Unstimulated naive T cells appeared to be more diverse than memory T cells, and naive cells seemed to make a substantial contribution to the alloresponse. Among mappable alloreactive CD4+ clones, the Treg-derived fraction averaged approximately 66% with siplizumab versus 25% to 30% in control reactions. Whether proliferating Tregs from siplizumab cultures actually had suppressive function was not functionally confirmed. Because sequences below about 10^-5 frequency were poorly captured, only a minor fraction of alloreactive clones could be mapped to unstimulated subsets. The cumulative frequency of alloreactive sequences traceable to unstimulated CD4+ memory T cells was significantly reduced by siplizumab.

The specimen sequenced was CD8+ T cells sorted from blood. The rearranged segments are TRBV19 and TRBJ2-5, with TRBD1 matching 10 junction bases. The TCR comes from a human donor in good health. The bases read TGTGCCAGCCGACAGGGGGCTAGCGGACAAGAGACCCAGTACTTC. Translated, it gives CASRQGASGQETQYF.